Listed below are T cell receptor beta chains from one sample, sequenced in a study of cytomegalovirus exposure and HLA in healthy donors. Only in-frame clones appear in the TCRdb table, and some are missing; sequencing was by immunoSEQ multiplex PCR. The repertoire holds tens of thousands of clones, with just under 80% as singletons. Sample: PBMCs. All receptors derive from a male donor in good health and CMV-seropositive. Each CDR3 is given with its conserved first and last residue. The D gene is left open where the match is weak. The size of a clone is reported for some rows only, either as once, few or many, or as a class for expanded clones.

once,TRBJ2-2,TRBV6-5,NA,TGTGCCAGCAGTTACTCGAGGGCAGGGGAGCTGTTTTTT,CASSYSRAGELFF
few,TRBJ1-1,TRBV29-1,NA,TGCAGCGTTGACGCGGGGATCACTGAAGCTTTCTTT,CSVDAGITEAFF
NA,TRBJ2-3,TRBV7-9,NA,TGTGCCAGCAGCTCGGGTCTAGATACGCAGTATTTT,CASSSGLDTQYF
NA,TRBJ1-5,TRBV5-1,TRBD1,TGCGCCAGCAGCTTGGGGACAGGGGGCTCTCAGCCCCAGCATTTT,CASSLGTGGSQPQHF
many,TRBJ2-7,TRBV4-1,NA,TGCGCCAGCAGCCAAGATTTAGCAGGGGCCTACGAGCAGTACTTC,CASSQDLAGAYEQYF
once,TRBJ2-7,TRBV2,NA,TGTGCCAGCAGCACCTACCAAAATGATCGGGGATACGGGCAGTACTTC,CASSTYQNDRGYGQYF
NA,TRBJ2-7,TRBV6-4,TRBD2,TGTGCCAGCAAGAAGCGGGAGCGCTACGAGCAGTACTTC,CASKKRERYEQYF
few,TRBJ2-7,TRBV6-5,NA,TGTGCCAGCAGCCGGGACATAGGCTACGAGCAGTACTTC,CASSRDIGYEQYF
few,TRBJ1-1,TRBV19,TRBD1,TGTGCCAGTAGGCCTATACAGGGGGCCTTTACTGAAGCTTTCTTT,CASRPIQGAFTEAFF
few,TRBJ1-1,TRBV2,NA,TGTGCCAGCAGGTCTAACCCTGAAGCTTTCTTT,CASRSNPEAFF
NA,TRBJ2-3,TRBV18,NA,TGTGCCAGCTCACCGAGCGACAGCACAGATACGCAGTATTTT,CASSPSDSTDTQYF
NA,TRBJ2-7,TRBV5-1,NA,TGCGCCAGCAGCTTGACAGGGAGCTCCTACGAGCAGTACTTC,CASSLTGSSYEQYF
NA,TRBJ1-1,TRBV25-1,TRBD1,TGTGCCAGCAGTGACTCCGGGACAGGGAGAACTGAAGCTTTCTTT,CASSDSGTGRTEAFF
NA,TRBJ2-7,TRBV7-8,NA,TGTGCCAGCAGCCCACTGGACACTTCCTACGAGCAGTACTTC,CASSPLDTSYEQYF
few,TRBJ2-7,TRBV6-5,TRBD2,TGTGCCAGCAGTTACTCCGGGACTAGCGCCAACGAGCAGTACTTC,CASSYSGTSANEQYF
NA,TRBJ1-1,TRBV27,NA,TGTGCCAGCAGATCTTGGACATTCGAAGCTTTCTTT,CASRSWTFEAFF
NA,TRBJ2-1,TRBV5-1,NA,TGCGCCAGCCGACTTACCGGGACTCAATACAATGAGCAGTTCTTC,CASRLTGTQYNEQFF
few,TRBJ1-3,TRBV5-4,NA,TGTGCCAGCAGCTTCCAGGGCTCTGGAAACACCATATATTTT,CASSFQGSGNTIYF
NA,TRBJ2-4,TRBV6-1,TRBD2,TGTGCCAGCAGTGAAGGCTGGGGGGGTGTCAAAAACATTCAGTACTTC,CASSEGWGGVKNIQYF
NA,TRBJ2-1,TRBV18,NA,TGTGCCAGCTCACCGACAGGTGCCCCCGCTAACTACAATGAGCAGTTCTTC,CASSPTGAPANYNEQFF
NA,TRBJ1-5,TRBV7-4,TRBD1,TGTGCCAGCAGCCGAGGGGGCCGAGGGAATCAGCCCCAGCATTTT,CASSRGGRGNQPQHF
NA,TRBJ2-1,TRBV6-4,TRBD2,TGTGCCAGCAGTGACCGCGCGCTAGCGGGAGCCTCCTACAATGAGCAGTTCTTC,CASSDRALAGASYNEQFF
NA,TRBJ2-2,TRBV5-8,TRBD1,TGTGCCAGCAGCCTAAGACAGGGGGCGCGAACCGGGGAGCTGTTTTTT,CASSLRQGARTGELFF
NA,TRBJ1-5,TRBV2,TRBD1,TGTGCCAGCAGCACAGGACAGGGGACAGCTCAGCCCCAGCATTTT,CASSTGQGTAQPQHF
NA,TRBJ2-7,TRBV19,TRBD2,TGTGCCAGTAGTATAGCGGGAGGCTCCTACGAGCAGTACTTC,CASSIAGGSYEQYF
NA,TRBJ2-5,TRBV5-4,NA,TGTGCCAGCAGCTTGGCCTCGTACCAAGAGACCCAGTACTTC,CASSLASYQETQYF
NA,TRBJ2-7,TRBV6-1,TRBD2,TGTGCCAGCGACAACCTAGCGGGGGGCTCCTACGAGCAGTACTTC,CASDNLAGGSYEQYF
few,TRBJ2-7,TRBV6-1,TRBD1,TGTGCCAGCAGTGTCGCAGGGGGCGAGCAGTACTTC,CASSVAGGEQYF
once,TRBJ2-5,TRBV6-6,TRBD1,TGTGCCAGCAGTCGCGACAGGGCCCAAGAGACCCAGTACTTC,CASSRDRAQETQYF
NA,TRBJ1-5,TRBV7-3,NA,TGTGCCAGCAGCCCAACTGCTGGTCAGCCCCAGCATTTT,CASSPTAGQPQHF
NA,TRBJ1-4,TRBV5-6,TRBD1,TGTGCCAGCAGCCCTATGGACAGGGCGGCTAATGAAAAACTGTTTTTT,CASSPMDRAANEKLFF
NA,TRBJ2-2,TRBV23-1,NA,TGCGCCAGCAGTCAACTTGACAACCAAACCGGGGAGCTGTTTTTT,CASSQLDNQTGELFF
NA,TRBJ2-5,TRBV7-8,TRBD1,TGTGCCAGCAGCTTTTCGTCTGGCAGGGGGCCGGAGACCCAGTACTTC,CASSFSSGRGPETQYF
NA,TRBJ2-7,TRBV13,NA,TGTGCCAGCAGCTCTTCCCGGGGTAGTATCTACGAGCAGTACTTC,CASSSSRGSIYEQYF
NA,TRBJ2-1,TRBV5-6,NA,TGTGCCAGCAGCAGAGCCAACAGGGCCAATGAGCAGTTCTTC,CASSRANRANEQFF
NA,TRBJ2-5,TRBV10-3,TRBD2,TGTGCCATCAGTACTAGCGGGAGAGGGATGACCCAGTACTTC,CAISTSGRGMTQYF
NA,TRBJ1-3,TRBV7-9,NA,TGTGCCAGCAGGCCGTACAGGGATACAAACAAGTTCACCATATATTTT,CASRPYRDTNKFTIYF
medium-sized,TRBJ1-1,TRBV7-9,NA,TGTGCCAGCAGCTTACATATTCTGGGGGCGCGCACTGAAGCTTTCTTT,CASSLHILGARTEAFF
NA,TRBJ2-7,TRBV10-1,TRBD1,TGCGCCAGCAGAGGGGACAGCTACGAGCAGTACTTC,CASRGDSYEQYF
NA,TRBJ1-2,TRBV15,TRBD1,TGTGCCACCAGCAGAGGCCTGGACAGGGAGGCGTCCTATGGCTACACCTTC,CATSRGLDREASYGYTF
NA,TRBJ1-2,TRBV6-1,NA,TGTGCCAGCACCCCGCGACAAATCTATGGCTACACCTTC,CASTPRQIYGYTF
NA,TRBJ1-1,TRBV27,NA,TGTGCCAGCAGCTGGGGGGGGGACACTGAAGCTTTCTTT,CASSWGGDTEAFF